These 8 T cell receptor beta chains were all obtained from the same sample, sequenced in a study of T cells in tuberculosis. After thawing and overnight rest, PBMC were stained with GMM-loaded CD1B tetramer, viability dye and anti-CD3 for sorting. C32 glucose monomycolate from Rhodococcus equi was loaded onto the CD1B tetramers. Assay used: immunoSEQ multiplex PCR; TCRdb lists only in-frame clones, some missing. The sample includes 80,000 to 90,000 clones, around 90% of them seen just once. Sequencing was carried out using CD1b-GMM tetramer-negative cells sorted from PBMCs. The receptors stem from an adult woman with latent tuberculosis.

Points on this clone: One end of the junction is discordant with germline, which a read error may explain. This chain links TRBV7-2 with TRBJ1-2, with 7 bases lining up with TRBD1. This CDR3 comprises 12 residues. Germline V gene lookup returns CDR1 SGHTA and CDR2 FQGNSA. The chain's CDR3 is CASTLPGQAQAF. For the CDR3, the DNA is TGTGCCAGCACCCTGCCCGGACAGGCACAAGCCTTC.

The chain links TRBV28 to TRBJ1-6; 7 bases match TRBD1. Germline lookup yields CDR1 MDHEN and CDR2 SYDVKM. The V and J ends lost 6 bases and 0 bases, in that order; junction bases with no gene match: 8. The CDR3 is made up of 17 amino acids. CDR3 amino acids: CASSDTQGSSYNSPLHF. As DNA, the CDR3 is TGTGCCAGCAGCGATACACAGGGGAGCTCCTATAATTCACCCCTCCACTTT.

The V and J genes are TRBV27 and TRBJ1-1; weak D call: TRBD1 (6 bases). Germline V gives CDR1 MNHEY, CDR2 SMNVEV (reference sequence). V was pared by 0 bases and J by 0 bases, with 8 bases between. The CDR3 contains 15 residues. The CDR3 sequence: CASSLSGALNTEAFF. Written as DNA, the CDR3 is TGTGCCAGCAGTTTATCGGGGGCGCTGAACACTGAAGCTTTCTTT.

The rearrangement uses TRBV4-2 and TRBJ2-1; TRBD1 aligns across 7 bases. The CDR3 loop spans 17 amino acids. Losses at the gene ends were 1 base for V and 0 bases for J; bases not matched to a gene: 6. CDR1 is LGHNA and CDR2 is YNFKEQ in the germline V gene. CDR3 DNA sequence: TGTGCCAGCAGCCAAGGAGGGACAGCCTTCTCCTACAATGAGCAGTTCTTC. Translation gives CASSQGGTAFSYNEQFF.

This chain links TRBV27 with TRBJ1-1, with TRBD1 identical over 9 bases. The CDR3 spans 16 residues. V gave up 0 bases and J gave up 5 bases; unmatched junction bases: 7. CDR1 MNHEY and CDR2 SMNVEV come from the germline V gene (reference sequence). The CDR3: CASSLSGTGYETEAFF. In DNA form, the CDR3 reads TGTGCCAGCAGTTTATCCGGGACAGGGTATGAAACTGAAGCTTTCTTT.

The chain employs TRBV19 and TRBJ2-2; 8 bases map to TRBD2. The CDR3 totals 14 residues. The ends lost 3 bases at V and 6 bases at J; junction bases unmatched: 3. Germline-derived CDR1 and CDR2 are LNHDA and SQIVND (reference sequence). As DNA, the CDR3 is TGTGCCAGTAGTATGGGCGGGGGGTCCGGGGAGCTGTTTTTT. Translation: CASSMGGGSGELFF.

This chain connects TRBV6-6 to TRBJ2-2, with D unclear. Germline CDR1 is MNHNY and CDR2 is SVGAGI (reference sequence). The ends were cut back, 6 bases at V and 7 bases at J, with 12 bases in the middle. The CDR3 loop spans 13 amino acids. The CDR3 DNA sequence: TGTGCCAGCAGAGTTACCTCGGGCGGGGAGCTGTTTTTT. Its protein is CASRVTSGGELFF.

The chain recombines TRBV27 with TRBJ1-6; possibly TRBD1 for D (5 bases). Germline CDR1 MNHEY, CDR2 SMNVEV (reference sequence). The CDR3 sequence is 14 residues long. V dropped 6 bases and J dropped 5 bases, with 11 bases sitting between them. The CDR3 DNA is TGTGCCAGCAGGTCGGTAGGGGATAATTCACCCCTCCACTTT. Protein: CASRSVGDNSPLHF.